Below, 22 T cell receptor beta chains from the same sample are listed, as sequenced in a study of beta chain features in type 1 diabetes. Isolated RNA was reverse transcribed in full, so expressed TCRB transcripts were sequenced. The method was immunoSEQ multiplex PCR; TCRdb's version includes in-frame clones alone and lacks a portion of them. This sample has under 450,000 clones, with 14% found just once. Sequencing was done on a sample of naive CD4+ T cells from blood. These receptors all stem from a man between 25 and 39 years old in good health.

This clone came up a few times. The chain carries TRBV10-3 and TRBJ2-5; tentatively, D is TRBD1 or TRBD2 (5 bases each). Germline V gene lookup returns CDR1 ENHRY and CDR2 SYGVKD. The CDR3 spans 12 residues. V was trimmed by 8 bases and J by 5 bases, leaving 12 bases between them. CDR3 region: CAIRGQSETQYF. CDR3 DNA: TGTGCCATCCGGGGCCAATCGGAGACCCAGTACTTC.

The chain employs TRBV4-3 and TRBJ2-7; 7 nucleotides align to TRBD2. J gave up 4 bases and V 1 base, and 16 bases lay outside the gene matches. Per germline, CDR1 LGHNA and CDR2 YSLEER. This CDR3 is 18 amino acids long. The CDR3 bases are TGCGCCAGCAGCCAAGCAACTAGCGAGCTAAGATGTTTATACGAGCAGTACGTC. The encoded protein is CASSQATSELRCLYEQYV.

The sample holds a few counts of this clone. J is TRBJ1-2 and V is TRBV9; D is undetermined. Trimming took off 3 bases at V and 4 bases at J, with 7 bases between the two ends. CDR1 and CDR2 (germline): SGDLS, YYNGEE. The CDR3 consists of 12 residues. The CDR3 sequence is CASSARSYGYTF. CDR3 nucleotide sequence: TGTGCCAGCAGCGCGAGGAGCTATGGCTACACCTTC. Full variable domain (outside the CDR3, taken from reference TRBV9 and TRBJ1-2): DSGVTQTPKHLITATGQRVTLRCSPRSGDLSVYWYQQSLDQGLQFLIQYYNGEERAKGNILERFSAQQFPDLHSELNLSSLELGDSALYFCASSARSYGYTFGSGTRLTVV.

This clone was counted only a few times. The V and J genes are TRBV7-2 and TRBJ2-3; D uncertain. The germline CDR1 and CDR2 sequences are SGHTA and FQGNSA. CDR3 length: 14 amino acids. V was pared by 5 bases and J by 5 bases, with 14 bases between. The chain's CDR3 is CASSPAGGIDTQYF. The DNA for the CDR3 is TGTGCCAGCAGCCCGGCTGGTGGGATAGATACGCAGTATTTT.

The chain couples TRBV5-4 to TRBJ2-3, with 7 bases fitting TRBD1. Germline lookup yields CDR1 SGHNT and CDR2 YYREEE (reference sequence). The length of the CDR3 is 12 residues. With V trimmed by 4 bases and J by 13 bases, 9 bases remained unmatched. The DNA of the CDR3 is TGTGCCAGCAGCCAAAAAGGACAGGCTGAGTATTTT. This codes for CASSQKGQAEYF.

This clone showed up just a few times. The chain uses TRBV7-6 and TRBJ2-1; a weak D match, TRBD1 (7 bases). Trimming stripped 5 bases from V and 2 bases from J, with 13 bases between. CDR1 SGHVS and CDR2 FNYEAQ come from the germline V gene. This CDR3 contains 15 residues. The CDR3 nucleotides are TGTGCCAGCAGCCCTGGGGGGACAGCCTACAATGAGCAGTTCTTC. Translated: CASSPGGTAYNEQFF.

The rearrangement links TRBV7-2 to TRBJ1-1; D gene uncertain. Looked up from germline, CDR1 is SGHTA and CDR2 is FQGNSA. The CDR3 sequence is 14 residues long. The V gene lost 8 bases and the J gene lost 0 bases, with 13 bases spanning the gap. The CDR3 reads CASCEARMNTEAFF. CDR3 sequence (DNA): TGTGCCAGCTGCGAGGCACGGATGAACACTGAAGCTTTCTTT.

This clone was seen a few times. V and J are TRBV5-1 and TRBJ2-4; no firm D call. Germline lookup yields CDR1 SGHRS and CDR2 YFSETQ. CDR3 length: 16 residues. Trimming stripped 0 bases from V and 0 bases from J, with 10 bases between. Here the CDR3 reads CASSLVQMGAKNIQYF. CDR3 coding DNA: TGCGCCAGCAGCTTGGTTCAAATGGGAGCCAAAAACATTCAGTACTTC.

V usage is TRBV21-1 and J usage is TRBJ2-7; whether TRBD1, the table's D call, matches the DNA was not checked. TRBV21-1 is described as a pseudogene. The CDR3 totals 14 residues. The CDR3 region is CASSGQDGTYEQYV. In nucleotides, the CDR3 is TGTGCCAGCAGCGGACAGGACGGTACCTACGAGCAGTACGTC.

Here the CDR3 DNA reads TGCGCCAGCAGCCAAGAAGCCTCGCGGAGATATAGCAATCAGCCCCAGCATTTT. Protein sequence: CASSQEASRRYSNQPQHF. This chain joins TRBV4-3 and TRBJ1-5; D gene ambiguous. This CDR3 contains 18 residues. V lost 0 bases and J 0 bases, leaving 15 bases between the germline ends. The germline gives CDR1 LGHNA, CDR2 YSLEER.

This clone showed up just a few times. The chain is built from TRBV4-1 and TRBJ2-6; D is unclear. The V gene's germline CDR1 is MGHRA and CDR2 YSYEKL. V was trimmed by 1 base and J by 0 bases, leaving 13 bases between them. The CDR3 is 18 residues long. The CDR3 loop reads CASSQVGHSLSGANVLTF. Here the CDR3 DNA reads TGCGCCAGCAGCCAAGTAGGGCACTCACTCTCTGGGGCCAACGTCCTGACTTTC.

This clone was seen more than once but under ten times. The sample holds other DNA sequences that translate to the same CDR3. The chain carries TRBV29-1 and TRBJ2-7; 13 positions match TRBD2. J was trimmed by 3 bases and V by 6 bases; bases with no gene match: 2. This CDR3 is 13 amino acids long. Germline assignment: CDR1 SQVTM and CDR2 ANQGSEA. This CDR3 is CSVRTSGGYEQYF. Written as DNA, the CDR3 is TGCAGCGTGCGGACTAGCGGGGGCTACGAGCAGTACTTC.

This clone was detected only a few times. This chain links TRBV27 with TRBJ2-7, with 10 bases lining up with TRBD1. The CDR3 covers 15 residues. The germline V gene has CDR1 MNHEY and CDR2 SMNVEV (reference sequence). V was pared by 6 bases and J by 4 bases, with 9 bases of the junction left unmatched. CDR3 amino acids: CASSFTGQGWYEQYF. CDR3 DNA sequence: TGTGCCAGCAGCTTTACGGGACAGGGGTGGTACGAGCAGTACTTC.

This clone has more than one count but fewer than ten. The V and J genes are TRBV20-1 and TRBJ2-4; tentative D call: TRBD2 (6 bases). Trimming took off 5 bases at V and 8 bases at J, with 10 bases between the two ends. CDR3 length: 11 amino acids. Per germline, CDR1 DFQATT and CDR2 SNEGSKA (reference sequence). CDR3 residues: CSAGRRDIQYF. CDR3 DNA sequence: TGCAGTGCTGGCCGGAGGGACATTCAGTACTTC.

The chain combines TRBV20-1 with TRBJ2-3; the D is unclear. V lost 4 bases to trimming and J lost 4 bases, with 6 bases between them. CDR1 is DFQATT and CDR2 is SNEGSKA in the germline V gene (reference sequence). The length of the CDR3 is 11 residues. The CDR3 DNA follows: TGCAGTGCTATCGAGGCAGATACGCAGTATTTT. Encoded protein: CSAIEADTQYF.

The rearrangement links TRBV6-6 to TRBJ2-7; the D gene could be TRBD1 or TRBD2 (5 bases each). This CDR3 spans 13 amino acids. Deletions cut 0 bases from V and 12 bases from J, with 15 bases between. CDR1 MNHNY and CDR2 SVGAGI come from the germline V gene (reference sequence). CDR3 sequence: CASSYSLDTGRYF. The CDR3 nucleotides read TGTGCCAGCAGTTACTCGCTGGACACGGGACGGTACTTC.

V usage is TRBV25-1 and J usage is TRBJ1-1; maybe TRBD1 (5 bases). CDR3 length equals 15 residues. The V and J ends lost 0 bases and 4 bases respectively, with 12 bases between them. Germline V gene data show CDR1 as MGHDK and CDR2 as SYGVNS. The CDR3 DNA follows: TGTGCCAGCAGTGAATATGGGGGGGTTGGCACTGAAGCTTTCTTT. It yields the protein CASSEYGGVGTEAFF. Full variable domain (rest looked up from reference TRBV25-1 and TRBJ1-1): EADIYQTPRYLVIGTGKKITLECSQTMGHDKMYWYQQDPGMELHLIHYSYGVNSTEKGDLSSESTVSRIRTEHFPLTLESARPSHTSQYLCASSEYGGVGTEAFFGQGTRLTVV.

This clone was seen a few times. In DNA, the CDR3 is TGTGCCAGCAGCTTGGGGGTAGCGGGAGAGGGAGAGACCCAGTACTTC. It translates to CASSLGVAGEGETQYF. The chain uses TRBV5-4 and TRBJ2-5; 9 bases map to TRBD2. CDR1 is SGHNT, CDR2 YYREEE, per germline (reference sequence). The V segment lost 0 bases and the J segment 4 bases; nucleotides outside the gene matches: 7. CDR3 length: 16 residues.

This clone was detected a few times. The DNA for the CDR3 is TGTGCCAGCACCCCCAATGGAGCACAGTACTTC. Protein product: CASTPNGAQYF. The rearrangement links TRBV7-6 to TRBJ2-5; no clear D. Germline V gene data show CDR1 as SGHVS and CDR2 as FNYEAQ. Trimming left V 7 bases short and J 11 bases short, with 14 bases between. The CDR3 consists of 11 residues. Combining the CDR3 with reference TRBV7-6 and TRBJ2-5 gives the whole variable domain GAGVSQSPRYKVTKRGQDVALRCDPISGHVSLYWYRQALGQGPEFLTYFNYEAQQDKSGLPNDRFSAERPEGSISTLTIQRTEQRDSAMYRCASTPNGAQYFGPGTRLLVL.

The chain has TRBV9 and TRBJ2-3; 9 bases agree with TRBD2. Trimming at V came to 3 bases and at J to 1 base, leaving 12 bases not matched to a gene. The germline CDR1 and CDR2 sequences are SGDLS and YYNGEE. This CDR3 has 18 amino acids. CDR3 nucleotides: TGTGCCAGCAGCGCCCGCTGGGGGCTAGCGGGGCGCACAGATACGCAGTATTTT. As protein: CASSARWGLAGRTDTQYF.

The chain couples TRBV5-6 to TRBJ2-7; a possible D gene is TRBD1 (7 bases). Germline-derived CDR1 and CDR2 are SGHDT and YYEEEE. V was trimmed by 0 bases and J by 3 bases, leaving 10 bases between them. The CDR3 runs 14 residues. The CDR3 DNA reads as TGTGCCAGCAGCTTGGCGGGGGACAGCTACGAGCAGTACGTC. Protein: CASSLAGDSYEQYV.

This clone was counted between two and nine times. The rearrangement joins TRBV2 to TRBJ2-1; D gene ambiguous. V lost 7 bases and J lost 1, with 5 bases in between. This CDR3 is 12 amino acids long. CDR1 is SNHLY and CDR2 is FYNNEI in the germline V gene. CDR3 loop: CASTLSYNEQFF. CDR3 nucleotides: TGTGCCAGCACACTATCCTACAATGAGCAGTTCTTC.